One sample yielded the 27 T cell receptor beta chains listed below, sequenced in a study of OX40 agonist ivuxolimab in advanced cancers. The method was immunoSEQ multiplex PCR; TCRdb's version includes in-frame clones alone and lacks a portion of them. The profile covers approximately 99,000 clones, with more than 85% appearing a single time and about 0.67% taken by the ten largest. This material consisted of CD4+ or CD8+ T cells sorted from blood, taken in a trial of the OX40 agonist ivuxolimab. These receptor sequences come from an adult with an advanced solid tumor such as melanoma, head and neck, liver or kidney cancer.

The rearrangement uses TRBV27 and TRBJ1-5; D possibly corresponds to TRBD1 (6 bases). V gave up 0 bases and J gave up 2 bases, with 14 bases separating them. The CDR3 runs 17 residues. The germline CDR1 and CDR2 sequences are MNHEY and SMNVEV (reference sequence). The CDR3 reads CASSLSARNRGNQPQHF. The CDR3 region has the DNA TGTGCCAGCAGTTTATCCGCTCGGAACAGGGGCAATCAGCCCCAGCATTTT.

The chain couples TRBV7-6 to TRBJ1-5, with 8 bases that match TRBD1. V lost 1 base and J lost 2; bases outside the gene matches: 1. The CDR3 consists of 15 residues. CDR1 is SGHVS, CDR2 FNYEAQ, per germline. The CDR3 coding sequence is TGTGCCAGCAGCTTAGGGGGACAGGGCAATCAGCCCCAGCATTTT. It is translated as CASSLGGQGNQPQHF. The complete variable domain, with remaining parts taken from reference TRBV7-6 and TRBJ1-5, reads GAGVSQSPRYKVTKRGQDVALRCDPISGHVSLYWYRQALGQGPEFLTYFNYEAQQDKSGLPNDRFSAERPEGSISTLTIQRTEQRDSAMYRCASSLGGQGNQPQHFGDGTRLSIL.

Only a few counts were recorded for this clone. The CDR3 here is CASSYGTGREQFF. The CDR3 DNA reads as TGTGCCAGCAGTTACGGGACAGGGAGGGAGCAGTTCTTC. The genes are TRBV6-5 and TRBJ2-1, with TRBD1 matching 9 bases. This CDR3 spans 13 amino acids. Unmatched junction bases numbered 3, after V lost 2 bases and J lost 10 bases. Germline CDR1 MNHEY, CDR2 SVGAGI.

The CDR3 coding sequence is TGCGCCAGCAGCTTGGAAGGCTCGCCGAACACCGGGGAGCTGTTTTTT. It specifies CASSLEGSPNTGELFF. J is TRBJ2-2 and V is TRBV5-1; D call uncertain. From germline, CDR1 is SGHRS and CDR2 YFSETQ. The CDR3 spans 16 residues. V was pared by 0 bases and J by 0 bases, with 9 bases between.

The chain carries TRBV27 and TRBJ1-1; perhaps TRBD1 as D (5 bases). The V end was cut by 5 bases, the J end by 6 bases, with 7 bases between. The CDR3 contains 11 residues. CDR1 and CDR2 from the germline V gene are MNHEY and SMNVEV (reference sequence). The CDR3 DNA follows: TGTGCCAGCAGTCGGGGGGCTGAAGCTTTCTTT. This translates into CASSRGAEAFF.

V usage is TRBV30 and J usage is TRBJ2-5; 8 bases agree with TRBD1. From germline, CDR1 is GTSNPN and CDR2 SVGIG (reference sequence). Trimming at V came to 0 bases and at J to 2 bases, leaving 5 bases not matched to a gene. The CDR3 length is 15 residues. CDR3 loop: CAWSVQGALQETQYF. The CDR3 DNA sequence: TGTGCCTGGAGTGTTCAGGGGGCGCTTCAAGAGACCCAGTACTTC.

The genes are TRBV19 and TRBJ1-6, with D possibly matching TRBD1 (6 bases). The ends were cut back, 5 bases at V and 4 bases at J, with 15 bases in the middle. In germline, CDR1 is LNHDA, CDR2 SQIVND (reference sequence). The CDR3 extends over 16 amino acids. CDR3 in amino acids: CASSSDRPYYNSPLHF. DNA for the CDR3: TGTGCCAGTAGTTCTGACAGGCCGTATTATAATTCACCCCTCCACTTT. Variable domain in full (rest from reference TRBV19 and TRBJ1-6): DGGITQSPKYLFRKEGQNVTLSCEQNLNHDAMYWYRQDPGQGLRLIYYSQIVNDFQKGDIAEGYSVSREKKESFPLTVTSAQKNPTAFYLCASSSDRPYYNSPLHFGNGTRLTVT.

The CDR3 region has the DNA TGTGCCATCAGTGACCCCCGGGACAGCGAACGCAACGTCCTGACTTTC. It translates to CAISDPRDSERNVLTF. This chain joins TRBV10-3 and TRBJ2-6, with 7 bases identical to TRBD1. After removal of 3 bases from V and 9 bases from J, the junction contained 11 bases not matched to a gene. CDR3 size: 16 residues. Per the germline V gene, CDR1 is ENHRY and CDR2 is SYGVKD.

The rearrangement links TRBV19 to TRBJ2-5; D gene ambiguous. CDR1 is LNHDA and CDR2 is SQIVND in the germline V gene (reference sequence). V was shortened by 3 bases and J by 1 base, with 9 bases between the two germline ends. There are 14 residues in the CDR3. CDR3 DNA: TGTGCCAGTAGTATTGGTCGAGTCCAAGAGACCCAGTACTTC. As protein: CASSIGRVQETQYF.

The CDR3, as DNA: TGCAGCGTTGAGGCTCTCGCGTACAATGAGCAGTTCTTC. It translates to CSVEALAYNEQFF. The chain uses TRBV29-1 and TRBJ2-1; D remains ambiguous. This CDR3 spans 13 amino acids. V lost 3 bases to trimming and J lost 4 bases, with 10 bases between them. The germline gives CDR1 SQVTM, CDR2 ANQGSEA.

This chain links TRBV6-5 with TRBJ1-5; D remains ambiguous. Germline CDR1 reads MNHEY; CDR2 reads SVGAGI. With 7 bases removed from V and 5 bases from J, the gap between germline ends came to 12 bases. The CDR3 consists of 13 residues. Here the CDR3 DNA reads TGTGCCAGCACCCCAGAGGGCTATCAGCCCCAGCATTTT. This encodes CASTPEGYQPQHF.

This chain uses TRBV5-4 with TRBJ1-1; possibly TRBD1 for D (5 bases). Germline loops: CDR1 SGHNT, CDR2 YYREEE (reference sequence). The ends were cut back, 3 bases at V and 1 base at J, with 7 bases in the middle. The CDR3 has 13 amino acids. CDR3: CASSWTSNTEAFF. The CDR3 coding sequence is TGTGCCAGCAGCTGGACATCGAACACTGAAGCTTTCTTT.

The V gene is TRBV6-1, the J gene TRBJ1-2; D gene ambiguous. This CDR3 spans 18 amino acids. Trimming took off 1 base at V and 5 bases at J, with 23 bases between the two ends. Germline V CDR1 and CDR2: MNHNS, SASEGT. This chain's CDR3 is CASSEGLGRSKALYGYTF. The CDR3 DNA reads as TGTGCCAGCAGTGAAGGTTTAGGAAGATCCAAGGCTTTATATGGCTACACCTTC.

The chain employs TRBV6-1 and TRBJ1-2; D is unclear. With 3 bases removed from V and 7 bases from J, the gap between germline ends came to 15 bases. Germline CDR1 and CDR2: MNHNS and SASEGT. The CDR3 length is 14 residues. In DNA form, the CDR3 reads TGTGCCAGCAGTGACTCTTCAGGCGTACGTGGCTACACCTTC. This gives the protein CASSDSSGVRGYTF.

The chain combines TRBV9 with TRBJ2-5; D remains unclear. The CDR3 extends over 15 amino acids. Germline lookup yields CDR1 SGDLS and CDR2 YYNGEE. Trimming stripped 5 bases from V and 4 bases from J, with 18 bases between. CDR3 residues: CASSANGPSGETQYF. For the CDR3, the DNA is TGTGCCAGCAGTGCGAACGGGCCTTCGGGAGAGACCCAGTACTTC.

This rearrangement joins TRBV19 to TRBJ1-4, with D tentatively TRBD1 (5 bases). Trimming pared 6 bases from V and 7 bases from J, leaving 15 bases between. The CDR3 has 14 residues. The germline V gene has CDR1 LNHDA and CDR2 SQIVND (reference sequence). This CDR3 is CASREDISREKLFF. As DNA, the CDR3 is TGTGCCAGTAGGGAGGACATCTCCCGTGAAAAACTGTTTTTT.

This chain uses TRBV7-8 with TRBJ2-5; TRBD2 matches at 9 bases. The CDR3 has 13 residues. Looked up from germline, CDR1 is SGHVS and CDR2 is FQNEAQ. Germline trimming cut 5 bases from V and 5 bases from J; bases unmatched to any gene: 3. As DNA, the CDR3 is TGTGCCAGCAGCCCCGGACTAGCGGAGACCCAGTACTTC. Residues: CASSPGLAETQYF.

The chain employs TRBV7-9 and TRBJ1-5; the D gene is possibly TRBD1 (5 bases). The V gene's germline CDR1 is SEHNR and CDR2 FQNEAQ (reference sequence). V lost 5 bases and J lost 0, with 11 bases in between. This CDR3 contains 15 residues. The CDR3 here is CASSLTADSNQPQHF. CDR3 coding DNA: TGTGCCAGCAGCCTGACAGCGGATAGCAATCAGCCCCAGCATTTT.

The chain combines TRBV5-1 with TRBJ2-1; D is perhaps TRBD2 (8 bases). Germline CDR1 reads SGHRS; CDR2 reads YFSETQ. With 5 bases removed from V and 1 base from J, the gap between germline ends came to 22 bases. This CDR3 spans 18 amino acids. CDR3 nucleotide sequence: TGCGCCAGCAGAACAGGGGAACTAGCGGTGGGGTCCTACAATGAGCAGTTCTTC. It translates to CASRTGELAVGSYNEQFF.

The rearrangement links TRBV6-1 to TRBJ1-1; D gene uncertain. The V and J ends lost 2 bases and 2 bases respectively, with 9 bases between them. Germline CDR1 is MNHNS and CDR2 is SASEGT. The length of the CDR3 is 14 residues. The CDR3 here is CASSEFEGNTEAFF. CDR3 sequence (DNA): TGTGCCAGCAGTGAATTTGAAGGTAACACTGAAGCTTTCTTT.

This chain links TRBV2 with TRBJ2-7; 9 bases are a match to TRBD1. V was clipped by 6 bases and J by 6 bases; unmatched bases: 9. The CDR3 spans 14 residues. Germline lookup yields CDR1 SNHLY and CDR2 FYNNEI. CDR3 region: CASSPGTGLSEQYF. CDR3 nucleotide sequence: TGTGCCAGCAGCCCCGGGACAGGGCTTTCCGAGCAGTACTTC.

This chain uses TRBV6-6 with TRBJ2-1; weak D call: TRBD1 (6 bases). The CDR3 runs to 14 residues. Trimming left V 2 bases short and J 7 bases short, with 12 bases between. Germline values: CDR1 MNHNY, CDR2 SVGAGI (reference sequence). The CDR3 region is CASSYPPQGNEQFF. The CDR3 DNA reads TGTGCCAGCAGTTACCCCCCTCAGGGGAATGAGCAGTTCTTC.

The chain has TRBV25-1 and TRBJ2-5; D is undetermined. This CDR3 contains 13 residues. V lost 4 bases and J 3 bases, leaving 9 bases between the germline ends. CDR1 MGHDK and CDR2 SYGVNS come from the germline V gene. The CDR3 DNA reads as TGTGCCAGCAGTGCTTTAGGGAAAGAGACCCAGTACTTC. Its translation: CASSALGKETQYF.

The V gene is TRBV6-5, the J gene TRBJ2-3; D is undetermined. Germline V gene sequence: CDR1 MNHEY, CDR2 SVGAGI. V lost 0 bases to trimming and J lost 0 bases, with 7 bases between them. This CDR3 spans 15 amino acids. Here the CDR3 DNA reads TGTGCCAGCAGTTACTCAAGGGAAAGCACAGATACGCAGTATTTT. Amino acid sequence: CASSYSRESTDTQYF.

V and J are TRBV11-3 and TRBJ2-7, with 8 bases fitting TRBD1. Germline V CDR1 and CDR2: SGHNT, YENEEA. CDR3 size: 14 residues. V dropped 5 bases and J dropped 2; count of bases not matched to a gene: 5. In DNA form, the CDR3 reads TGTGCCAGCAGCGATCCGGGACAGGCCTACGAGCAGTACTTC. It codes for CASSDPGQAYEQYF.

This clone occurred once. V gene TRBV30 combines with J gene TRBJ2-5; D may be TRBD1 (6 bases). Germline values: CDR1 GTSNPN, CDR2 SVGIG (reference sequence). This CDR3 region has 16 residues. V was clipped by 0 bases and J by 2 bases, with 16 bases between them. The CDR3 loop is CAWSVPLGHPQETQYF. As DNA, the CDR3 is TGTGCCTGGAGTGTACCTCTGGGACATCCACAAGAGACCCAGTACTTC.

This chain connects TRBV6-5 to TRBJ2-1, with TRBD2 matching 7 bases. In germline, CDR1 is MNHEY, CDR2 SVGAGI. V dropped 6 bases and J dropped 7; count of bases not matched to a gene: 6. CDR3 length: 13 residues. The CDR3 loop is CASSLLAVNEQFF. CDR3 in DNA: TGTGCCAGCAGCCTTCTAGCGGTGAATGAGCAGTTCTTC.